The sequence of this T cell receptor (beta chain) was determined in a study of shared clonotypes between healthy human individuals. Data came from immunoSEQ multiplex PCR; TCRdb stores just in-frame clones and leaves some out. The sample records fewer than 550,000 clones, about 79% being singletons. The CDR3 is 17 amino acids. Per the germline V gene, CDR1 is SGDLS and CDR2 is YYNGEE. J lost 5 bases, V lost 3 bases, and 16 bases had no gene match. This clonotype originated in a woman aged 40 to 50 in good health. Some clones in this sample may be carry-over from other donors' samples. The sequenced material came from PBMCs. The chain has TRBV9 and TRBJ2-5; TRBD2 matches 7 bases. The CDR3 coding sequence is TGTGCCAGCAGCGCCTCGGATGGGACGGGAGGATTGGAGACCCAGTACTTC. It translates to CASSASDGTGGLETQYF.